This section outlines one TCR beta chain sequence together with its context. Its antigen remains unknown. This record belongs to a study of shared clonotypes between healthy human individuals. At the level of the study: In total, the donors were a couple of women and a few men aged 18 to 49.

Study-level results: Clonotypes that were shared across four donors made up around 5% of naive CD4 clonotypes. Estimated clonotype richness was generally higher in naive than memory subsets.

Clones were read by immunoSEQ multiplex PCR, and TCRdb kept only the in-frame ones, dropping some. The sample records 2 million to 2.5 million clones, approximately 93% being singletons. V was pared by 2 bases and J by 4 bases, with 15 bases between. CDR1 is SGHRS, CDR2 YFSETQ, per germline. This CDR3 has 15 amino acids. This rearrangement joins TRBV5-1 to TRBJ1-1, with D unclear. The TCR sequence derives from a young man in good health. Some clones in this sample may be carry-over from other donors' samples. The specimen sequenced was naive CD4+ T cells from PBMCs. Described subset: CD45RA+ positively selected. The CDR3 sequence is CASSFGRGMSTEAFF. CDR3 in DNA: TGCGCCAGCAGCTTCGGCAGAGGGATGAGCACTGAAGCTTTCTTT.